This TCR beta chain was recorded in a study of response to subunit inactivated influenza vaccine. The sample holds many counts of this clonotype. The antigen is undetermined. Each CDR3 protein is one row after TCRdb ran MiXCR on the RT-PCR reads. The sample consists of hundreds of thousands of distinct CDR3 sequences, 7.6% of them appearing once. Overall study findings and caveats: Each seasonal influenza vaccination recruits few new T cells, the authors suggested.

This clonotype was obtained from a man aged 45 to 75 who received an inactivated influenza vaccine. This specimen consisted of PBMCs from blood, obtained less than 30 months after vaccination.

The chain's CDR3 is CASSYGTLSGGSTDTQYF. In DNA form, the CDR3 reads TGTGCCAGCAGTTACGGGACCCTTAGCGGGGGGTCCACAGATACGCAGTATTTT. The V gene is TRBV6-2 or TRBV6-3, the J gene TRBJ2-3; 10 bases line up with TRBD2. This CDR3 region has 18 residues. V was pared by 2 bases and J by 2 bases, with 10 bases of the junction left unmatched. Germline V gives CDR1 MNHEY, CDR2 SVGEGT.